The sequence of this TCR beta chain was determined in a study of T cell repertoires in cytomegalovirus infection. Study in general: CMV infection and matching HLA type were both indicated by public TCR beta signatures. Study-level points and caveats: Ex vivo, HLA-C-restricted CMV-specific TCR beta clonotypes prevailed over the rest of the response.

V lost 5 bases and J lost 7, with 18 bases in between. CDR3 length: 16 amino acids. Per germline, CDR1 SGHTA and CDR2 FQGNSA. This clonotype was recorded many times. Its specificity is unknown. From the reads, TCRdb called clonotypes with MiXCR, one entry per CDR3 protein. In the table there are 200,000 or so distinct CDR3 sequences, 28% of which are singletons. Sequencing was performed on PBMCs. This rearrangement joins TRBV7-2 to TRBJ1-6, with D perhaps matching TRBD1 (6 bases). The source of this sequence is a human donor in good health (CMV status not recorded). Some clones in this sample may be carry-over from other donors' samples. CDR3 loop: CASSLRDGGHNSPLHF. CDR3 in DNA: TGTGCCAGCAGCCTCCGGGATGGGGGGCACAATTCACCCCTCCACTTT.